The sequence of this T cell receptor (beta chain) was determined in a study of blood T cell repertoires in COVID-19. About the research overall: Sources were T cells, B-cell-depleted T cells, or PBMCs; the material itself was cDNA or gDNA.

Membership in each cohort depended on participant-reported clinical history. The method was immunoSEQ multiplex PCR; TCRdb's version includes in-frame clones alone and lacks a portion of them. The sample contains more than 200,000 clones, 85% to 90% of which appear only once. CDR3 length equals 15 residues. With 5 bases clipped from V and 8 bases from J, the junction kept 9 bases outside the gene matches. CDR1 is MNHEY and CDR2 is SVGAGI in the germline V gene. The chain employs TRBV6-5 and TRBJ1-4; 9 positions agree with TRBD1. The receptor was isolated from a woman aged 25 to 45 who had recovered from COVID-19. The sequencing input was PBMCs or T cells enriched from blood (not recorded which). The CDR3 nucleotides read TGTGCCAGCAGTCCGGTTGGGGACAGGGACGAAAAACTGTTTTTT. It specifies CASSPVGDRDEKLFF.